The clone carrying this TCR beta chain was observed many times. The antigen is unknown. The data derive from a study of T cells in Graves' hyperthyroidism and ophthalmopathy. Study-wide results and limits: With a median lead of around 5.9 months before onset, the model predicted ophthalmopathy.

The TCR beta CDR3 regions underwent amplification using RNA transcripts as the source. Primed by the HTBI set, a first-round RT-PCR was run on the TCR CDR3. TCRdb itself ran the multiplex PCR reads through MiXCR, one entry per CDR3 protein. This table has a few hundred thousand distinct CDR3 sequences, roughly 15% appearing once. Blood sampling occurred at first hyperthyroidism diagnosis, ahead of any ophthalmopathy symptoms. The source of this sequence is a woman in her forties or fifties with Graves' hyperthyroidism that later progressed to Graves' ophthalmopathy. Material for sequencing was blood.

The CDR3 loop reads CSGGLAEHNEQFF. DNA for the CDR3: TGCAGTGGAGGACTAGCGGAGCACAATGAGCAGTTCTTC. This chain links TRBV20-1 with TRBJ2-1; 10 bases match TRBD2. The CDR3 sequence is 13 residues long. CDR1 is DFQATT and CDR2 is SNEGSKA in the germline V gene (reference sequence). V dropped 7 bases and J dropped 5; count of bases not matched to a gene: 5.